What follows describes a single TCR beta chain. The antigen it recognizes is unknown. The sample holds no much larger clone one base away, and base qualities are not on file. The CDR3 regions of human TCRbeta chains were analyzed by immunosequencing. The published analysis was carried out like this. TCRs in the repertoires were matched against a reference library of SARS-CoV-2-specific TCRs that had been generated with the MIRA antigen-specificity platform. Breadth was defined as the fraction of unique TCRs that were SARS-CoV-2-associated, and depth was defined as the fraction of total T cells that were SARS-CoV-2-associated. Using the MIRA data, each spike-specific TCR was mapped to the spike region that the TCR reacts to and placed in a CD4 or CD8 class. Log10-transformed breadth and depth values were compared by one-way ANOVA with Sidak's multiple comparisons tests. The clones in this table, taken by TCRdb from immuneACCESS, are in-frame only. Not every clone is retained; where verified, under half of the shortfall comes from an unresolved V gene, and the cause of the rest is unknown. V and J calls and clone size are copied from that table; D and trimming were computed from the DNA. The sample contains under 200,000 clones, around 90% of them found a single time. Around 3.6% of the sample goes to the ten largest clones.

The germline V gene supplies CDR1 MNHNS and CDR2 SASEGT. Including the terminal cysteine and phenylalanine, the CDR3 comprises 17 residues. The DNA shown is the 51-base CDR3, in frame from base 1. V lost 1 base and J lost 2 bases, and the count of bases not matched to a germline gene is 6. The data are from a study of T cell responses to AZD1222 COVID-19 vaccine (dated by TCRdb to the early 2020s). With respect to the entire study: A total of approximately 230 trial participants underwent TCR sequencing, of whom nearly 210 received two doses of AZD1222 and around 25 received two doses of the MenACWY control vaccine. Trial participants were enrolled by age into 18-55, 56-69 and 70-plus year subgroups, with roughly 150, 30 and 60 TCR-sequenced participants respectively. Results and caveats for the whole study, not just this receptor: Because no day 14 peak-response samples were available, repertoires were characterized only after the peak T cell response. Epitopes outside the regions mutated in the B.1.351 and B.1.1.7 variants were reportedly recognized by nearly half of the unique spike-specific TCRs. Spike-specific TCR breadth and depth rose significantly after two AZD1222 doses compared with day 0 and with MenACWY recipients. Vaccine-associated CD4 TCRs spanned the whole spike protein, with dominant responses in regions 160-218 and 743-854. Participants were mostly white British, with more females than males. The authors suggested clonal diversity may have been underestimated. The 56-69-year group was small, and its depth increase did not reach significance, likely because of low power. Only five to seven AZD1222 recipients were SARS-CoV-2 seropositive at baseline, limiting conclusions about previously exposed vaccinees.

Reading the label with the study, this specimen's time point is: about 28 days (+/-7) after the second vaccine dose. This specimen's treatment or condition label, interpreted: meningococcal conjugate vaccine given as trial control. Vaccinee samples came from UK trials COV001 and COV002, including a single-blind randomized controlled phase 2/3 trial of AZD1222 (ChAdOx1 nCoV-19) in healthy adults. Trial participant PBMC samples were collected at day 0 and day 28 after the second dose for TCRbeta chain sequencing. The receptor was derived from an adult who received the MenACWY meningococcal vaccine as a control. The sequence joins TRBV6-1 to TRBJ2-5; 11 of the junction bases match TRBD2. Sequencing used peripheral blood, obtained 28 days after the second dose of the MenACWY control vaccine. CDR3 loop: CASSEELAGVRQETQYF. The bases are TGTGCCAGCAGTGAAGAACTAGCGGGAGTAAGGCAAGAGACCCAGTACTTC.